A selection of T cell receptor beta chains follows, all from one sample in a study of blood T cell repertoires in COVID-19. Method: immunoSEQ multiplex PCR; TCRdb's copy keeps in-frame clones and lacks some. The profile shows 250,000 or so clones, 86% of them singletons. The sample consisted of peripheral blood. The receptor set was obtained from a man aged 35-49 years with active or convalescent COVID-19. Both conserved end residues are part of each CDR3. Clone sizes are given selectively: once, few, many, or a class where the clone is expanded.

cdr3_length	v_call	clone_size	j_call	cdr3_aa
14	TRBV14	.	TRBJ2-7	CASVVPGQKHEQYF
13	TRBV29-1	.	TRBJ2-1	CSVDLAGVGEQFF
13	TRBV7-9	.	TRBJ2-7	CASSSPQGGEQYF
15	TRBV2	.	TRBJ2-7	CASIRGTSGSYEQYF
15	TRBV28	.	TRBJ2-7	CASSPSRGTTYEQYF
12	TRBV27	once	TRBJ1-2	CASSGQTGGYTF
14	TRBV9	.	TRBJ1-5	CASSDGGFGQPQHF
14	TRBV27	.	TRBJ2-5	CASSPRVPLETQYF
14	TRBV19	.	TRBJ2-7	CATNQPGQGNEQYF
12	TRBV6-5	.	TRBJ2-2	CASTGRAGELFF
16	TRBV5-8	.	TRBJ1-4	CASSSGQGTDGEKLFF
13	TRBV5-4	.	TRBJ2-3	CASSNPDRDTQYF
12	TRBV29-1	.	TRBJ2-3	CSVCRETDTQYF
16	TRBV5-6	.	TRBJ2-1	CASSLYLAGVINEQFF
14	TRBV4-1	.	TRBJ2-2	CASSQRTGNRELFF
14	TRBV5-1	.	TRBJ2-2	CASSSGQDTGELFF
13	TRBV2	.	TRBJ1-6	CASTVGPNSPLHF
16	TRBV5-4	.	TRBJ2-1	CASSPGERGSYNEQFF
16	TRBV18	.	TRBJ2-1	CASSPKTSGSISEQFF